This TCR beta chain was documented in a study of blood T cell repertoires in COVID-19. Overall study: Italy, Spain and the United States were the sources of the convalescent and acute COVID-19 samples.

In the source study's methods: Amplifying reference gene primers gave estimates of nucleated cell counts. The assay was immunoSEQ multiplex PCR, and TCRdb's table has in-frame clones only and misses some. V and J calls and clone size are as listed in that table; D and trimming were resolved from the DNA. Of approximately 270,000 clones listed, 85% to 95% are singletons. Sequencing was performed on PBMCs or T cells enriched from blood (not recorded which). The sequence derives from a middle-aged man who had been exposed to COVID-19.

CDR3 residues: CASSQDRVQPQHF. The CDR3 DNA reads as TGCGCCAGCAGCCAAGATCGGGTACAGCCCCAGCATTTT. This chain uses TRBV4-1 with TRBJ1-5, with D unresolved. Germline assignment: CDR1 MGHRA and CDR2 YSYEKL. CDR3 length equals 13 residues. The V and J ends lost 0 bases and 7 bases respectively, with 7 bases between them.